The T cell receptor beta chain under discussion was sequenced for a study of T cell responses to AZD1222 COVID-19 vaccine. As to this clone: Its specificity is not known.

Study results and limitations: Repertoire sampling happened only post peak T cell response.

Assay used: immunoSEQ multiplex PCR; TCRdb lists only in-frame clones, some missing. This table holds about 86,000 clones, 88% found once. Germline CDR1 SEHNR, CDR2 FQNEAQ (reference sequence). Trimming stripped 1 base from V and 5 bases from J, with 12 bases between. This CDR3 contains 15 residues. Material: peripheral blood, obtained 28 days after the second AZD1222 dose. The rearrangement uses TRBV7-9 and TRBJ2-1; D might be TRBD1 (6 bases). This sequence originates from an adult who received the AZD1222 COVID-19 vaccine. The CDR3 is CASSLEQGINNEQFF. In nucleotides, the CDR3 is TGTGCCAGCAGCTTAGAACAGGGCATTAACAATGAGCAGTTCTTC. Complete variable domain (other parts from reference TRBV7-9 and TRBJ2-1): DTGVSQNPRHKITKRGQNVTFRCDPISEHNRLYWYRQTLGQGPEFLTYFQNEAQLEKSRLLSDRFSAERPKGSFSTLEIQRTEQGDSAMYLCASSLEQGINNEQFFGPGTRLTVL.